This TCR beta chain was documented in a study of blood T cells in healthy people across ages. Looking at the study overall: Per every two T cells, about one barcoded beta molecule was captured by template switching.

The germline CDR1 and CDR2 sequences are SQVTM and ANQGSEA. Trimming cost V 3 bases and J 9 bases; bases outside gene matches: 14. The length of the CDR3 is 17 residues. Primed by a sample-barcoded 5' primer and a J-beta primer mix, a second PCR proceeded for 7 to 11 cycles. TCRdb re-called the 5' RACE reads through MiXCR, storing one row per CDR3 protein. The table has hundreds of thousands of distinct CDR3 sequences, over 40% seen once. This receptor was obtained from an elderly woman in good health. Sequencing used blood. The chain uses TRBV29-1 and TRBJ2-1; 13 nucleotides line up with TRBD2. CDR3 sequence reads: CSVDEGWPGLAGSEQFF. The CDR3 DNA follows: TGCAGCGTTGACGAAGGATGGCCGGGACTAGCGGGATCTGAGCAGTTCTTC.